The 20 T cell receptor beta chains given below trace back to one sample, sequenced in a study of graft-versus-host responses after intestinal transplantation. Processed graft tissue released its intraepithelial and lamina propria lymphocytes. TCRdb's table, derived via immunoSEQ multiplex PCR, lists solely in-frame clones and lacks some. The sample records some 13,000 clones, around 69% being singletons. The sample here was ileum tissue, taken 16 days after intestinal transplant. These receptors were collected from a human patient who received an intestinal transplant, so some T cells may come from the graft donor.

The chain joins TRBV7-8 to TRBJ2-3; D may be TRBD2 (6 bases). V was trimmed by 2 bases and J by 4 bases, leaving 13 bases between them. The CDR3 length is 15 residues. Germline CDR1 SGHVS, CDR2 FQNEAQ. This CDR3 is CASSLIPGRSDTQYF. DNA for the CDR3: TGTGCCAGCAGCTTAATCCCGGGGAGGTCAGATACGCAGTATTTT.

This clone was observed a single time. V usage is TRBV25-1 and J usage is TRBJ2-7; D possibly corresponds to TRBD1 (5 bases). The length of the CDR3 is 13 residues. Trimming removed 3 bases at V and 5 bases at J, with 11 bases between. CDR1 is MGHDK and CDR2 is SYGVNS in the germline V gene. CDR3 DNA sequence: TGTGCCAGCAGTGACAGGGTCGCCAACGAGCAGTACTTC. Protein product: CASSDRVANEQYF.

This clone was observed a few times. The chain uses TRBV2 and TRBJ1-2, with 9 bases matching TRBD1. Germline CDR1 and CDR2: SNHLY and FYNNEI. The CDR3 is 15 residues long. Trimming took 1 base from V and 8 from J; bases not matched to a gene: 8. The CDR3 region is CASSEGRTGVSGYTF. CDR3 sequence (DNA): TGTGCCAGCAGTGAAGGAAGGACAGGGGTAAGCGGCTACACCTTC. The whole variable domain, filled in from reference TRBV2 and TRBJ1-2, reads EPEVTQTPSHQVTQMGQEVILRCVPISNHLYFYWYRQILGQKVEFLVSFYNNEISEKSEIFDDQFSVERPDGSNFTLKIRSTKLEDSAMYFCASSEGRTGVSGYTFGSGTRLTVV.

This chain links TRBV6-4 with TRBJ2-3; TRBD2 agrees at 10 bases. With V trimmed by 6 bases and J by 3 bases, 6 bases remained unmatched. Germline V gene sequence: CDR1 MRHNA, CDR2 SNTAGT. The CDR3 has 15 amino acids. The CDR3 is CASSVSAGGTDTQYF. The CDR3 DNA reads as TGTGCCAGCAGCGTCTCAGCGGGAGGGACAGATACGCAGTATTTT.

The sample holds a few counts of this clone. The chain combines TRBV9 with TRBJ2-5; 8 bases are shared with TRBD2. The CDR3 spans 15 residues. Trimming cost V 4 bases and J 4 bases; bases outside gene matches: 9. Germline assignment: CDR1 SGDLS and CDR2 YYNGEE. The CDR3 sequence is CASSSGGGGGETQYF. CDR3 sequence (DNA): TGTGCCAGCAGCTCGGGGGGGGGAGGGGGAGAGACCCAGTACTTC.

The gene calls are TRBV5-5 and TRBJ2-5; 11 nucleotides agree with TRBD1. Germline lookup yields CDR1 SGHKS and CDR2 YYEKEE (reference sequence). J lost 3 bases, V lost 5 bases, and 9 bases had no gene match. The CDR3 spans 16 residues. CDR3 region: CASSSPRTGGEETQYF. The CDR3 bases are TGTGCCAGCAGTTCTCCCAGGACAGGGGGCGAAGAGACCCAGTACTTC. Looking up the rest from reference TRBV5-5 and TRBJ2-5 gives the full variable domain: DAGVTQSPTHLIKTRGQQVTLRCSPISGHKSVSWYQQVLGQGPQFIFQYYEKEERGRGNFPDRFSARQFPNYSSELNVNALLLGDSALYLCASSSPRTGGEETQYFGPGTRLLVL.

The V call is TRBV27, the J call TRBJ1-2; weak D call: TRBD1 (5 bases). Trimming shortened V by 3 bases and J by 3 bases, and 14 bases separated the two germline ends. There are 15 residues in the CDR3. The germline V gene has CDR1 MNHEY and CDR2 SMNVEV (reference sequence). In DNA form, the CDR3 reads TGTGCCAGCAGTTTCTCAAGGGGTGACGACTATGGCTACACCTTC. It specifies CASSFSRGDDYGYTF.

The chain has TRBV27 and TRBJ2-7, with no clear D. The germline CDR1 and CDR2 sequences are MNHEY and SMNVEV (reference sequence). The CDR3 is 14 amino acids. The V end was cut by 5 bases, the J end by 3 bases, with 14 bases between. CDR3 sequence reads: CASSALPLGYEQYF. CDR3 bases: TGTGCCAGCAGTGCACTACCTCTAGGCTACGAGCAGTACTTC.

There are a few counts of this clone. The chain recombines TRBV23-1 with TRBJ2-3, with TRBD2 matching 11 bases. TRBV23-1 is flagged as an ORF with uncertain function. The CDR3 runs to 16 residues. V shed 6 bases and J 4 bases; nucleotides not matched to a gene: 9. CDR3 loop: CASSIAGGGRSDTQYF. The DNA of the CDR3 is TGCGCCAGCAGCATAGCGGGGGGGGGTAGGTCAGATACGCAGTATTTT.

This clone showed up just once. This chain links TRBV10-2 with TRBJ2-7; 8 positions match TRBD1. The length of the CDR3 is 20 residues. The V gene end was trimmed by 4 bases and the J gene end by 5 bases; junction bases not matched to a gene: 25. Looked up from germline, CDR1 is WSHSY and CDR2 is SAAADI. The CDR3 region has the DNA TGCGCCAGCAGTGTAGCAACAAAAAGAGGTGGGCCACAGGGGGTCCACGAGCAGTACTTC. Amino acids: CASSVATKRGGPQGVHEQYF.

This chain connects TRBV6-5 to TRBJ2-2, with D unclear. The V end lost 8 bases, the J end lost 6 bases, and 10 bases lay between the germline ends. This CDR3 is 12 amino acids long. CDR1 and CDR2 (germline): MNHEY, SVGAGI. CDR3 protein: CASRGPSGELFF. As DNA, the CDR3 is TGTGCCAGCCGTGGCCCTTCCGGGGAGCTGTTTTTT.

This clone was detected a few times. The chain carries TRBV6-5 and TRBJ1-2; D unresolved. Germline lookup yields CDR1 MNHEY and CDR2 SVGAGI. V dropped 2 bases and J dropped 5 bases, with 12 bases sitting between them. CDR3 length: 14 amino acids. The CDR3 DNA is TGTGCCAGCAGTTACATCGGGGTCCGGTATGGCTACACCTTC. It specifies CASSYIGVRYGYTF.

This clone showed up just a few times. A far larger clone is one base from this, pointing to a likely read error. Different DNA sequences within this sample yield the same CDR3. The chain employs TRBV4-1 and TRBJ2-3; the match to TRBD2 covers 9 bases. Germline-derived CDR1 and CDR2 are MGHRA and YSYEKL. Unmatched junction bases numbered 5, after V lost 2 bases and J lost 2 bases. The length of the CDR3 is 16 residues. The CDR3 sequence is CASSQRAGGTTDTQYF. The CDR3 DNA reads TGCGCCAGCAGCCAAAGAGCGGGAGGAACCACAGATACGCAGTATTTT.

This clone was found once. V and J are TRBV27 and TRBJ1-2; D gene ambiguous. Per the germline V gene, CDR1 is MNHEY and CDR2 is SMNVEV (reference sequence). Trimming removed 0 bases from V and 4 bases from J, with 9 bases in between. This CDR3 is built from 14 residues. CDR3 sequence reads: CASSLSSGFYGYTF. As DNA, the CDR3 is TGTGCCAGCAGTTTATCGAGCGGGTTCTATGGCTACACCTTC.

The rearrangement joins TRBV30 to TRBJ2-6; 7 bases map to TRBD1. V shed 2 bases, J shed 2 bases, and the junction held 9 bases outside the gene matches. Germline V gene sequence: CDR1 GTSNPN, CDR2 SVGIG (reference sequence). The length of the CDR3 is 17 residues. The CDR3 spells CAWSMEEGATGANVLTF. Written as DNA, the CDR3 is TGTGCCTGGAGTATGGAAGAGGGGGCGACTGGGGCCAACGTCCTGACTTTC.

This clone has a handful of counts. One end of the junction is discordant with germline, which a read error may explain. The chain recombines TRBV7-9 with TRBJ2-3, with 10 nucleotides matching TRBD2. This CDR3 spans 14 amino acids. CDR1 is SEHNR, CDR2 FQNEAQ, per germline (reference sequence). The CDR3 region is CASSLVLAGVDLHF. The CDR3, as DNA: TGTGCCAGCAGCTTAGTTCTAGCGGGAGTAGATCTGCATTTT.

The CDR3, as DNA: TGTGCCAGCAGAAATACCGGGACAGATAACTACGAGCAGTACTTC. Translation gives CASRNTGTDNYEQYF. The rearrangement uses TRBV28 and TRBJ2-7; the match to TRBD1 covers 7 bases. Germline V CDR1 and CDR2: MDHEN, SYDVKM. V dropped 6 bases and J dropped 3; count of bases not matched to a gene: 11. The CDR3 is 15 amino acids.

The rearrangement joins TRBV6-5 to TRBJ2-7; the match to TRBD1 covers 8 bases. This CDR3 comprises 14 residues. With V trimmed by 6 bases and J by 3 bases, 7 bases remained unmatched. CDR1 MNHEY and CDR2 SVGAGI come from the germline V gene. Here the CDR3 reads CASSRGTGRYEQYF. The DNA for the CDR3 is TGTGCCAGCAGCCGCGGGACAGGCCGCTACGAGCAGTACTTC.

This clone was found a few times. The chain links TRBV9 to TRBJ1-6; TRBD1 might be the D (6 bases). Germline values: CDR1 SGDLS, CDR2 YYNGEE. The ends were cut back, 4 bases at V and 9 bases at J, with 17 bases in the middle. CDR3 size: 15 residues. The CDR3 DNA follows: TGTGCCAGCAGCTCACGGACAGACCCTACTTCACCCCTCCACTTT. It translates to CASSSRTDPTSPLHF.

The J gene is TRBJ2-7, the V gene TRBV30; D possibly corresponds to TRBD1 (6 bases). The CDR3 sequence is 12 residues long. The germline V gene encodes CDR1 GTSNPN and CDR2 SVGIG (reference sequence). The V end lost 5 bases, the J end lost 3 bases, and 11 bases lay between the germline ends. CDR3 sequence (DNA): TGTGCCTGGGGAGACAGGATCTACGAGCAGTACTTC. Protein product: CAWGDRIYEQYF.